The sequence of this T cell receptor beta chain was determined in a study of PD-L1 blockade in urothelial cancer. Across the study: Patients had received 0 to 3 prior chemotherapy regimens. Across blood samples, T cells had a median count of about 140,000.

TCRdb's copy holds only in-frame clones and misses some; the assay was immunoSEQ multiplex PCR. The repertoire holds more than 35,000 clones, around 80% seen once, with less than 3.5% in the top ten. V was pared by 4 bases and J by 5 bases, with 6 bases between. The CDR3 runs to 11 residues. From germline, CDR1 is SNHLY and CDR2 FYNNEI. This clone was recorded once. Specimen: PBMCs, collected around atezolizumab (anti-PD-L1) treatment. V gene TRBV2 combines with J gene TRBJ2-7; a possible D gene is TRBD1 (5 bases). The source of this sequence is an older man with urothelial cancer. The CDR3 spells CASSVRDEQYF. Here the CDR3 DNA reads TGTGCCAGCAGTGTCAGGGACGAGCAGTACTTC.